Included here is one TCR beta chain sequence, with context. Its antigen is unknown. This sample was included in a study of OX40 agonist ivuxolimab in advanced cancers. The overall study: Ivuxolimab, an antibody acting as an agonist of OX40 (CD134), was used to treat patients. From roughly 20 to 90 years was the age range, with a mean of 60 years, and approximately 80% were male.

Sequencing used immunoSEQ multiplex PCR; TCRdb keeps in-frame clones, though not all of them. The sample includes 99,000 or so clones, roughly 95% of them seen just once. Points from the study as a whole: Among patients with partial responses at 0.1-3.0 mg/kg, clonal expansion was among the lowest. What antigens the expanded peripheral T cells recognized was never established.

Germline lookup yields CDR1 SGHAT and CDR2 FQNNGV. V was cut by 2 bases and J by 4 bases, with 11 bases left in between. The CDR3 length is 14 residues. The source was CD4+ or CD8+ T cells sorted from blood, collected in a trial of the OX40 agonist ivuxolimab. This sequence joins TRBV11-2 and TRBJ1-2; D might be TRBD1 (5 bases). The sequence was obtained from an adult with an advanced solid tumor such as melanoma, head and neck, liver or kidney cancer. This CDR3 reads CASSLPGSGYGYTF. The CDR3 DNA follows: TGTGCCAGCAGCTTACCAGGGTCTGGCTATGGCTACACCTTC.